These 8 T cell receptor beta chains originate from one sample sequenced in a study of blood T cell repertoires in COVID-19. TCRdb's copy holds only in-frame clones and misses some; the assay was immunoSEQ multiplex PCR. The sample holds approximately 220,000 clones; roughly 90% are singletons and the top ten take 2.5% to 3%. Input material: PBMCs or T cells enriched from blood (not recorded which). The receptors originated from a woman in her twenties or thirties with acute COVID-19.

The rearrangement uses TRBV4-1 and TRBJ1-6; the match to TRBD1 covers 7 bases. CDR3 length equals 16 residues. Per germline, CDR1 MGHRA and CDR2 YSYEKL. J gave up 8 bases and V 2 bases, and 9 bases lay outside the gene matches. The CDR3 is CASSQPRQGRHSPLHF. CDR3 DNA sequence: TGCGCCAGCAGCCAACCCCGACAGGGAAGGCATTCACCCCTCCACTTT.

This rearrangement joins TRBV6-2 or TRBV6-3 to TRBJ2-1; D might be TRBD1 (6 bases). The CDR3 contains 18 residues. Germline lookup yields CDR1 MNHEY and CDR2 SVGEGT. The germline V and J ends were trimmed by 2 bases and 5 bases, with 22 bases remaining between them. In DNA, the CDR3 is TGTGCCAGCAGTTACGACAGGTTCTTTATGGTCGGGGACAATGAGCAGTTCTTC. It specifies CASSYDRFFMVGDNEQFF.

The chain carries TRBV11-2 and TRBJ1-2, with 7 bases matching TRBD1. The germline CDR1 and CDR2 sequences are SGHAT and FQNNGV. The CDR3 contains 13 residues. V lost 5 bases, J lost 8 bases, and 8 bases stayed unmatched. The DNA for the CDR3 is TGTGCCAGCAGCCTAAACAGGGGTGGGGGCTACACCTTC. This sequence encodes CASSLNRGGGYTF.

V usage is TRBV5-6 and J usage is TRBJ2-5, with 11 bases matching TRBD2. Trimming took 4 bases from V and 5 from J; bases not matched to a gene: 4. The CDR3 extends over 14 amino acids. Looked up from germline, CDR1 is SGHDT and CDR2 is YYEEEE. CDR3 residues: CASSLLAGDETQYF. The CDR3 nucleotides are TGTGCCAGCAGCCTACTAGCGGGGGATGAGACCCAGTACTTC.

The chain carries TRBV11-2 and TRBJ1-2; no clear D gene. The CDR3 extends over 13 amino acids. Germline CDR1 SGHAT, CDR2 FQNNGV. Trimming took off 1 base at V and 2 bases at J, with 5 bases between the two ends. The CDR3 is CASSLVRNYGYTF. For the CDR3, the DNA is TGTGCCAGCAGCTTAGTCAGGAACTATGGCTACACCTTC.

The V call is TRBV21-1, the J call TRBJ2-1; the table's TRBD1 call for D was not verified on the DNA. TRBV21-1 corresponds to a pseudogene. The CDR3 is 14 amino acids. CDR3 in amino acids: CASSKEGQGNEQFF. CDR3 DNA: TGTGCCAGCAGCAAAGAAGGTCAGGGCAATGAGCAGTTCTTC.

V is TRBV30 and J is TRBJ1-1; D gene unclear. Germline V gives CDR1 GTSNPN, CDR2 SVGIG (reference sequence). This CDR3 contains 13 residues. Trimming removed 3 bases from V and 1 base from J, with 9 bases in between. Here the CDR3 reads CAWSLRQNTEAFF. In DNA, the CDR3 is TGTGCCTGGAGCCTCAGACAGAACACTGAAGCTTTCTTT.

This chain joins TRBV9 and TRBJ2-7; possibly TRBD1 for D (5 bases). The germline V and J ends were trimmed by 3 bases and 3 bases, with 10 bases remaining between them. Germline-derived CDR1 and CDR2 are SGDLS and YYNGEE. The CDR3 spans 13 residues. CDR3 bases: TGTGCCAGCAGCGAGACAGATTTCTACGAGCAGTACTTC. Translation: CASSETDFYEQYF.